This T cell receptor (beta chain) was recorded in a study of cytomegalovirus exposure and HLA in healthy donors (dated by TCRdb to 2016 to 2017). Concerning the study at large: An earlier analysis of roughly 570 of the donors reported 276 Gb of sequence data and 117 million unique TCR beta sequences obtained from approximately 180 million T cells. Approximately 310 gigabases of sequencing data and tens of millions of unique TCR sequences made up an early release that covered approximately 620 HLA-typed donors. Of the roughly 410 genotyped donors, 65% to 90% were placed in the genetic ancestry cluster associated with self-reported Caucasian donors. The aim of the study was to test whether cataloging public T cell receptors could identify signatures of past pathogen exposure. The study used immunosequencing to profile the T cell repertoires of approximately 690 subjects and linked those repertoires to cytomegalovirus serostatus. A separate validation cohort of 100 to 150 different subjects was used in addition to the roughly 720-subject first cohort. To predict cytomegalovirus infection status, the study brought together high-throughput TCR immunosequencing, statistical association of individual TCRs with disease status, and machine learning. In a later analysis, previously published TCR beta repertoires from 500 to 750 donors were re-analyzed and high-resolution HLA genotyping was added so that TCR occurrence patterns could be studied. In the later analysis, no new phenotypic data were used to find candidate immune exposures; instead, reliance was placed on TCR beta sequences and their occurrence across donors. In an earlier analysis of roughly 600 of the donors, high-throughput TCR beta sequencing was used to judge whether each TCR beta V gene segment behaved as functional or pseudogenic. Donor age, sex, ethnicity and CMV serostatus were compiled alongside the repertoire data. Genome-wide SNP genotypes for about 65% of the 666 donors were used in a later genetic analysis, which treated that subset as a discovery cohort. Every repertoire in the discovery cohort had been generated on one and the same sequencing platform. HLA typing covered class I and class II loci at four-digit resolution. Typing coverage varied by locus: about 629-640 donors for A, B, C, DRB1 and DQB1; 522 for DQA1; nearly 610 for DPA1; 450 to 480 for DPB1. Several DR-DQ haplotypes were treated as single units for association and clustering because of strong linkage in the cohort. Among some 400 genotyped donors of the cohort, an average of around 240,000 unique TCR beta nucleotide sequences were sequenced per donor, approximately 20% of them non-productive.

With respect to this clone: This clone's antigen is unknown. No much larger clone is present one base from it, and per-base qualities are unavailable.

The germline V gene (reference sequence) sets CDR1 to SEHNR and CDR2 to FQNEAQ. The CDR3 goes from the cysteine to the phenylalanine over 16 residues. This entry keeps only the CDR3 DNA: 48 bases, framed from base 1. Trimming leaves V shorter by 4 bases and J shorter by 7 bases, with the junction holding 11 bases beyond the gene matches. Broader findings and caveats from the paper: According to the authors, the approach could potentially be generalized to other disease states and immunological phenotypes. According to a later analysis, parvovirus B19, influenza, CMV and Epstein-Barr virus appeared linked to several top co-occurrence clusters. Compared with equally common non-associated chains, HLA-associated TCR beta chains in a later analysis were more clonally expanded and had lower generation probabilities. In vitro tests confirmed that a few of the cytomegalovirus-associated TCR beta chains recognize cytomegalovirus antigens. The cohort was sequenced for TCR beta chains only, and without alpha or paired-chain data the features that could be detected were limited. In a later genetic analysis, a missense DCLRE1C variant was associated with V-gene and J-gene trimming of TCR beta chains, and the association was replicated in an independent cohort. The study gave a list of 150 to 200 TCR beta chains associated with cytomegalovirus. Most TCR sequences were seen in very few donors, while some public TCRs were found in many individuals. Immune exposure information for the cohort was limited to CMV serostatus. In an earlier analysis of roughly 560 of the donors, most TCR beta V segments were observed in productive rearrangements about 90% or about 30% of the time, broadly matching IMGT annotations. Sequencing depth was assumed to be roughly uniform across donors in the presence/absence analyses, though that assumption may not hold. The sequencing pipeline was judged likely to have produced a cluster of highly shared sequence variants as a technical artifact. Some 16 rarely observed V segments, including chromosome 9 orphons, were excluded from the earlier analysis of almost 600 of the donors because counts were too low. Strong co-occurrence of HLA alleles, especially DR and DQ, made assigning TCR associations to individual alleles difficult. The classifier was reported to diagnose cytomegalovirus status with high specificity and sensitivity in both the original cohort and the validation cohort. HLA typing was unavailable for some donors at each locus, so association tests used only the typed subset. Compared with the approximately 700-donor mean, donors in an Asian-associated ancestry cluster had fewer N-insertions in productive TCRs, according to a later genetic analysis. The 87-base-pair reads could not distinguish some IMGT-functional V segments, including TRBV6-2 and TRBV6-3, so those segments were excluded. A further reported finding was that TCR beta sequences accurately predicted the HLA-A and HLA-B alleles for most subjects in the first cohort. Correlated functional status among segregating V segments might reflect linkage disequilibrium, but an unknown experimental factor could not be ruled out. A later analysis found that most CMV-associated TCR beta chains appeared HLA-restricted, with HLA associations seemingly driven largely by CMV exposure. A later analysis found that TCR association rates varied across HLA loci, with DRB1 alleles showing the most associated TCRs and HLA-C alleles the fewest. In a later analysis, around 17,000 TCR beta sequences were associated with specific HLA alleles at a false discovery rate of 0.05.

Receptor libraries were prepared by the immunoSEQ multiplex PCR assay. For the multiplex PCR, a mixture combining 60 forward primers for TCR Vbeta segments and 13 reverse primers for TCR Jbeta segments was used. The CDR3 region of rearranged TCR beta genes was amplified from genomic DNA with a multiplex PCR assay. The Illumina HiSeq System was used to sequence the amplified TCR beta libraries as 87-base-pair reads. Concerning the study's data processing: A later analysis tallied 80 million to 95 million unique TCR beta chains across the 700 or so repertoires, and around 10 million of those chains were shared by two or more donors. Raw reads were error-corrected and collapsed into unique sequences by a nearest-neighbor algorithm in which closely related sequences were merged to remove PCR and sequencing errors. V, D and J gene segments were assigned by aligning CDR3 sequences to IMGT reference sequences. For a sequence to be retained, at least a six-nucleotide match to both a V gene segment and a J gene segment was required. A rearrangement counted as productive if the CDR3 had no stop codons and remained in frame with V and J, and every other rearrangement counted as non-productive. Following IMGT convention, CDR3 was defined as the stretch from the second conserved V-encoded cysteine up to the conserved J-encoded phenylalanine. The earlier analysis of about 610 of the donors excluded sequences that lacked an unambiguous match to a single V gene segment. In an earlier analysis of approximately 500 of the donors, a V segment was called functional when productive rearrangements were above 56.7%, and segregating when the standard deviation between donors exceeded 5%. To diagnose cytomegalovirus status from the catalog of TCR beta chain sequences, a statistical classification framework was built. In a later analysis, TCR nucleotide sequences were compared against IMGT/GENE-DB human TR gene sequences so that V and J genes could be assigned. Using the TCRdist pipeline, a later analysis assigned CDR3 sequences along with most-parsimonious VDJ recombination scenarios. In a later analysis, every TCR beta chain was defined by the combination of its CDR3 amino acid sequence and its V-gene family, and reads without a unique V-gene family were dropped. A later analysis removed 600 or so highly shared, low-generation-probability nucleotide sequences to deal with suspected cross-contamination and a sequencing artifact. A later analysis calculated a clonal expansion index for each public chain from normalized within-repertoire ranks of inferred template counts. A later analysis computed generation probabilities with a VDJ recombination model fitted to out-of-frame rearrangements, and checked the results against IGoR. Hypergeometric tests were used in a later analysis to score TCR-TCR, TCR-HLA and TCR-CMV co-occurrence, with a repertoire-size bias correction applied to the TCR pairs. False discovery rates were estimated in a later analysis by permuting HLA or CMV assignments 20 times. In a later analysis, co-occurring TCRs were grouped using DBSCAN, and TCRdist sequence similarity was added for clustering within HLA-allele-positive subsets. Repertoires with fewer than 30,000 or more than 120,000 public chains were left out of co-occurrence clustering, as were about 5 repertoires with anomalous nucleotide sharing. Held by TCRdb, this immuneACCESS table contains in-frame sequences only and omits some clones. Under half of the omission traces to an unresolved V gene where checked; the cause of the rest is unknown. Clonal size and the V and J genes are those of that table, whereas D and trimming came from the DNA. For this sample the table gives approximately 150,000 clones, of which around nine tenths were detected only once. The ten largest clones add up to 0.85% of the sample.

The cohort comprised several hundred healthy bone marrow donors. At the time of sampling, all cohort members were nominally healthy, though unrecorded immune exposures were likely present. The donor was CMV seronegative and belonged to the group of 352 seronegative cohort members. A peripheral blood sample was collected from each donor, and TCR beta sequencing was performed on peripheral blood mononuclear cells. Genomic DNA was extracted from the blood cell samples with the Qiagen DNeasy Blood Extraction Kit. Sequenced input: PBMCs. The TCR originated in a woman aged 25 to 39 in good health and CMV-seronegative. The chain is made from TRBV7-9 and TRBJ1-5; TRBD1 agrees with 9 junctional bases. The CDR3 in this case is CASSSLTGGAGQPQHF. The sequence in DNA is TGTGCCAGCAGCTCCCTAACAGGGGGCGCAGGCCAGCCCCAGCATTTT.